This T cell receptor (beta chain) was obtained from a study of tumor-infiltrating lymphocytes in oesophageal squamous cell carcinoma. The CDR3 has 15 residues. CDR1 and CDR2 from the germline V gene are SEHNR and FQNEAQ (reference sequence). TCRdb reprocessed the PCR reads with MiXCR, giving one entry per CDR3 protein. The sample holds 9,500 to 11,000 distinct CDR3 sequences, under 60% seen once. The chain uses TRBV7-9 and TRBJ2-7; weak D call: TRBD1 (5 bases). TRBJ1-2 explains the end of the DNA better; the J call may be wrong. The receptor was isolated from a female donor with esophageal squamous cell carcinoma. Sequencing was carried out using esophageal tumor tissue. CDR3 in DNA: TGTGCCAGCATCCAAACCGGGACGGAGGGTGCTGGCTACACCTTC. It specifies CASIQTGTEGAGYTF.